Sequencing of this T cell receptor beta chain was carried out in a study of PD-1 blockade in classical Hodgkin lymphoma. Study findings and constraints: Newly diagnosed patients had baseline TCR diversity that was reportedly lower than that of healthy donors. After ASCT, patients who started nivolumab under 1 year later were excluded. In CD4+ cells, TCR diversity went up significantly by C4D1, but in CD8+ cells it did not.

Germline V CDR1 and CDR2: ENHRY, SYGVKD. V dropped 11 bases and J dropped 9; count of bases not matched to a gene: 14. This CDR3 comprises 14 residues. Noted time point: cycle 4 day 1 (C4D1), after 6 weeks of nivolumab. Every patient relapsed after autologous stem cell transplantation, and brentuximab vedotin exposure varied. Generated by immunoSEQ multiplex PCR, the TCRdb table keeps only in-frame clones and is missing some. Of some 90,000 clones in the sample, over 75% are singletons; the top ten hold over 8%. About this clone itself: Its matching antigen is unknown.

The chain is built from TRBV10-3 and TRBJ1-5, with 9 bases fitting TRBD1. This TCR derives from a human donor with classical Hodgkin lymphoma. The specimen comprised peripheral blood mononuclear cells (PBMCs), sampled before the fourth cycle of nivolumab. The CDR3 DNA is TGTGCCGTAGGTATACAGGGGGCTGGGAGGCCCCAGCATTTT. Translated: CAVGIQGAGRPQHF.